These 4 T cell receptor beta chains came from one sample sequenced in a study of T cells in Graves' hyperthyroidism and ophthalmopathy. There were TCR beta CDR3 regions amplified from RNA transcripts. The TCR CDR3 first-round RT-PCR relied on the HTBI primer set. MiXCR, applied by TCRdb to the multiplex PCR reads, yields one record per CDR3 protein. Among 600,000 or so distinct CDR3 sequences, 13% to 15% were seen once, and the ten largest hold around an eighth. The specimen sequenced was blood. Every receptor here comes from a woman aged 45-65 years with Graves' ophthalmopathy.

This clonotype came up many times. The chain links TRBV6-2 or TRBV6-3 to TRBJ2-1, with TRBD2 matching over 9 bases. CDR1 is MNHEY and CDR2 is SVGEGT in the germline V gene. The CDR3 has 15 amino acids. With 4 bases clipped from V and 6 bases from J, the junction kept 7 bases outside the gene matches. CDR3 DNA: TGTGCCAGCAGTTCCTCGCTAGCGGGACTCAATGAGCAGTTCTTC. It encodes CASSSSLAGLNEQFF.

This clonotype showed up many times. This chain connects TRBV7-9 to TRBJ2-7; D might be TRBD1 (6 bases). V was cut by 4 bases and J by 3 bases, with 13 bases left in between. This CDR3 spans 14 amino acids. Germline V CDR1 and CDR2: SEHNR, FQNEAQ (reference sequence). The CDR3 sequence: CASSYYQGFYEQYF. CDR3 sequence (DNA): TGTGCCAGCAGCTATTACCAGGGGTTCTACGAGCAGTACTTC.

As concerns this clonotype: With a much larger clone just one base away, this may be a read error. The V and J genes are TRBV11-2 and TRBJ2-7, with 12 nucleotides matching TRBD2. This CDR3 contains 17 residues. Trimming at V came to 2 bases and at J to 7 bases, leaving 12 bases not matched to a gene. CDR1 SGHAT and CDR2 FQNNGV come from the germline V gene. The CDR3 reads CASSLTSSGRAVNEQYF. The CDR3 coding sequence is TGTGCCAGCAGCTTAACTTCTAGCGGGAGGGCCGTGAATGAGCAGTACTTC.

This clonotype was counted only a few times. The genes are TRBV20-1 and TRBJ2-7, with TRBD1 identical over 10 bases. This CDR3 contains 15 residues. J lost 4 bases, V lost 2 bases, and 8 bases had no gene match. The V gene's germline CDR1 is DFQATT and CDR2 SNEGSKA (reference sequence). The CDR3 here is CSARLGTGVYYEQYF. The CDR3 coding sequence is TGCAGTGCTAGACTCGGGACAGGGGTTTATTACGAGCAGTACTTC.